These 18 T cell receptor beta chains were sequenced from one sample in a study of blood T cell repertoires in COVID-19. Data came from immunoSEQ multiplex PCR; TCRdb stores just in-frame clones and leaves some out. The sample includes approximately 250,000 clones, 86% of them seen just once. The specimen was peripheral blood. All receptors come from a man aged 30 to 45 with active or convalescent COVID-19.

Only one count was recorded for this clone. The rearrangement links TRBV6-5 to TRBJ2-7, with 7 bases identical to TRBD1. Per the germline V gene, CDR1 is MNHEY and CDR2 is SVGAGI. V gave up 5 bases and J gave up 2 bases; unmatched junction bases: 9. The CDR3 contains 15 residues. The CDR3 nucleotides are TGTGCCAGCAGTACCGGACAGGCGGTTACCTACGAGCAGTACTTC. Translated: CASSTGQAVTYEQYF.

The CDR3 region has the DNA TGTGCCAGCAGCCAAAATACGGACAGGGTAGGTGAGCAGTTCTTC. It translates to CASSQNTDRVGEQFF. The chain is built from TRBV3-1 (or the pseudogene TRBV3-2) and TRBJ2-1; TRBD1 agrees at 8 bases. The CDR3 extends over 15 amino acids. V gave up 2 bases and J gave up 9 bases; unmatched junction bases: 9. From germline, CDR1 is LGHDT and CDR2 YNNKEL (reference sequence).

The chain is built from TRBV5-1 and TRBJ2-5; tentative D call: TRBD1 (6 bases). CDR1 is SGHRS, CDR2 YFSETQ, per germline. The CDR3 has 13 residues. The V end was cut by 5 bases, the J end by 4 bases, with 12 bases between. The CDR3 is CASSGGAGETQYF. DNA for the CDR3: TGCGCCAGCAGTGGGGGCGCGGGAGAGACCCAGTACTTC.

This clone appeared once. The rearrangement links TRBV19 to TRBJ1-4, with a weak D call TRBD1 (5 bases). V gave up 5 bases and J gave up 8 bases, with 21 bases separating them. This CDR3 is built from 16 residues. CDR1 is LNHDA, CDR2 SQIVND, per germline (reference sequence). The CDR3 region is CASSLDRVYLQEKLFF. CDR3 nucleotide sequence: TGTGCCAGTAGTCTCGACAGAGTCTACCTTCAGGAAAAACTGTTTTTT. The full variable domain, in which reference TRBV19 and TRBJ1-4 provide the parts outside the CDR3, is DGGITQSPKYLFRKEGQNVTLSCEQNLNHDAMYWYRQDPGQGLRLIYYSQIVNDFQKGDIAEGYSVSREKKESFPLTVTSAQKNPTAFYLCASSLDRVYLQEKLFFGSGTQLSVL.

This clone was detected a few times. V gene TRBV6-5 combines with J gene TRBJ2-2; D possibly corresponds to TRBD2 (6 bases). The germline gives CDR1 MNHEY, CDR2 SVGAGI. CDR3 size: 13 residues. Trimming shortened V by 8 bases and J by 1 base, and 8 bases separated the two germline ends. The CDR3 here is CASSGGNTGELFF. The DNA for the CDR3 is TGTGCCAGCTCCGGGGGGAACACCGGGGAGCTGTTTTTT.

This chain connects TRBV10-1 to TRBJ2-3, with D perhaps matching TRBD2 (5 bases). The CDR3 has 15 residues. Trimming took 6 bases from V and 0 from J, leaving 13 bases between them. Germline assignment: CDR1 WNHNN and CDR2 SYGVQD (reference sequence). Here the CDR3 reads CASSGATTSTDTQYF. CDR3 coding DNA: TGCGCCAGCAGCGGAGCGACTACTAGCACAGATACGCAGTATTTT.

The CDR3 reads CASSGRGSRHMYIQYF. As DNA, the CDR3 is TGTGCCAGCAGTGGCAGGGGGTCTCGACATATGTACATTCAGTACTTC. The chain combines TRBV28 with TRBJ2-4; 7 bases match TRBD1. Trimming cost V 5 bases and J 8 bases; bases outside gene matches: 15. This CDR3 has 16 amino acids. Germline V gene lookup returns CDR1 MDHEN and CDR2 SYDVKM.

The table lists this clone with a count of one. The gene calls are TRBV9 and TRBJ2-2, with 11 bases aligning to TRBD2. The germline V gene encodes CDR1 SGDLS and CDR2 YYNGEE. Trimming cost V 3 bases and J 4 bases; bases outside gene matches: 2. This CDR3 is 15 amino acids long. The CDR3 spells CASSDGLAGTGELFF. CDR3 DNA: TGTGCCAGCAGCGACGGACTAGCGGGCACCGGGGAGCTGTTTTTT.

The J gene is TRBJ1-1, the V gene TRBV21-1; TRBD1, the table's D call, was not compared with the DNA. TRBV21-1 is a pseudogene segment. The CDR3 spans 15 residues. The CDR3 spells CASSKAGTGSTEAFF. The CDR3, as DNA: TGTGCCAGCAGCAAAGCCGGGACAGGGAGCACTGAAGCTTTCTTT.

CDR3: CASSLGQGLSYEQYF. In DNA form, the CDR3 reads TGTGCCAGCAGCTTGGGACAGGGGTTATCCTACGAGCAGTACTTC. The chain has TRBV5-4 and TRBJ2-7; TRBD1 aligns across 8 bases. Losses at the gene ends were 0 bases for V and 1 base for J; bases not matched to a gene: 3. The CDR3 consists of 15 residues. The V gene's germline CDR1 is SGHNT and CDR2 YYREEE (reference sequence).

The J gene is TRBJ2-3, the V gene TRBV9; D is ambiguous. CDR3 length equals 15 residues. The germline gives CDR1 SGDLS, CDR2 YYNGEE. V dropped 5 bases and J dropped 3 bases, with 16 bases sitting between them. CDR3 DNA: TGTGCCAGCAGTACAACCCCGCGGTTGACAGATACGCAGTATTTT. Translation gives CASSTTPRLTDTQYF.

The V gene is TRBV15, the J gene TRBJ2-2; no clear D. CDR1 and CDR2 (germline): LNHNV, YYDKDF (reference sequence). The CDR3 length is 16 residues. Trimming stripped 5 bases from V and 2 bases from J, with 15 bases between. The CDR3 region has the DNA TGTGCCACCAGCGACTCCCCGATCGGCAACACCGGGGAGCTGTTTTTT. It is translated as CATSDSPIGNTGELFF.

The CDR3, as DNA: TGTGCCAGCATCAACCTTCTACGGGGAGTCGCAACTAATGAAAAACTGTTTTTT. As protein: CASINLLRGVATNEKLFF. J is TRBJ1-4 and V is TRBV5-8; D is unclear. The germline V gene encodes CDR1 SGHTS and CDR2 YDEGEE. The germline V and J ends were trimmed by 6 bases and 0 bases, with 21 bases remaining between them. This CDR3 contains 18 residues.

This clone was recorded only once. V gene TRBV9 combines with J gene TRBJ2-7; 8 nucleotides align to TRBD2. The CDR3 runs 15 residues. The J segment lost 1 base and the V segment lost 2 bases, leaving 5 bases of the junction unmatched. Germline V gene data show CDR1 as SGDLS and CDR2 as YYNGEE. The CDR3 bases are TGTGCCAGCAGCGTGAGCGGGGGTACTTCCTACGAGCAGTACTTC. It translates to CASSVSGGTSYEQYF.

V and J are TRBV4-1 and TRBJ2-7, with 10 bases aligning to TRBD1. V lost 3 bases to trimming and J lost 3 bases; unmatched junction nucleotides: 11. CDR1 and CDR2 from the germline V gene are MGHRA and YSYEKL. The CDR3 has 17 residues. The CDR3 coding sequence is TGCGCCAGCAGCCAGGGCCCCCCCGGGACAGGGGTCTACGAGCAGTACTTC. The encoded protein is CASSQGPPGTGVYEQYF.

The chain recombines TRBV30 with TRBJ1-1; D unclear. This CDR3 comprises 11 residues. Trimming shortened V by 1 base and J by 9 bases, and 9 bases separated the two germline ends. Germline V gives CDR1 GTSNPN, CDR2 SVGIG (reference sequence). The CDR3, as DNA: TGTGCCTGGAGTGCGCAGTCTCAAGCTTTCTTT. This codes for CAWSAQSQAFF.

The gene calls are TRBV19 and TRBJ1-4; 8 bases align to TRBD1. CDR3 length: 15 amino acids. With V trimmed by 5 bases and J by 8 bases, 10 bases remained unmatched. Germline CDR1 LNHDA, CDR2 SQIVND (reference sequence). The CDR3 here is CASSSRTGRDEKLFF. The CDR3 DNA reads TGTGCCAGTAGTTCCAGGACAGGGCGGGACGAAAAACTGTTTTTT.

The chain combines TRBV7-2 with TRBJ1-6; 11 nucleotides line up with TRBD1. The V gene's germline CDR1 is SGHTA and CDR2 FQGNSA. There are 15 residues in the CDR3. With V trimmed by 5 bases and J by 8 bases, 5 bases remained unmatched. The CDR3 region is CASSPRTGGHSPLHF. The CDR3 region has the DNA TGTGCCAGCAGCCCACGGACAGGGGGCCATTCACCCCTCCACTTT.